This entry describes one TCR beta chain. Per germline, CDR1 SGHAT and CDR2 FQNNGV. This CDR3 comprises 15 residues. V lost 5 bases, J lost 1 base, and 14 bases lay in between. This record belongs to a study of low-dose radiotherapy and immunotherapy resistance in tumors. Background on the study: On cycle 1 day 1, patients started four cycles of oral aspirin 300 mg daily.

Covering alpha and beta chains, TRAV- and TRBV-specific primers were used for the first-strand cDNA. Over 20 PCR cycles, TCRs were amplified from a constant-region primer and V-primer adapter. After the mRNA was isolated, it was amplified using in vitro transcription. From the reads, TCRdb called clonotypes with MiXCR, one entry per CDR3 protein. The sample holds about 7,300 distinct CDR3 sequences, roughly 88% seen once. Ipilimumab, nivolumab, aspirin, low-dose cyclophosphamide and low-dose radiotherapy were administered to donors. Solid tumors that lacked tumor-infiltrating lymphocytes and were advanced were present in eligible patients.

The V call is TRBV11-2, the J call TRBJ1-1, with D uncertain. The sequence derives from a human donor with advanced metastatic prostate, ovarian, gallbladder or colorectal cancer (not recorded which). This table probably holds off-target reads from a library built for another chain. The CDR3 DNA reads TGTGCCAGCAGCCCCCTCCAGGCAGAGAACACTGAAGCTTTCTTT. Translated, it gives CASSPLQAENTEAFF.